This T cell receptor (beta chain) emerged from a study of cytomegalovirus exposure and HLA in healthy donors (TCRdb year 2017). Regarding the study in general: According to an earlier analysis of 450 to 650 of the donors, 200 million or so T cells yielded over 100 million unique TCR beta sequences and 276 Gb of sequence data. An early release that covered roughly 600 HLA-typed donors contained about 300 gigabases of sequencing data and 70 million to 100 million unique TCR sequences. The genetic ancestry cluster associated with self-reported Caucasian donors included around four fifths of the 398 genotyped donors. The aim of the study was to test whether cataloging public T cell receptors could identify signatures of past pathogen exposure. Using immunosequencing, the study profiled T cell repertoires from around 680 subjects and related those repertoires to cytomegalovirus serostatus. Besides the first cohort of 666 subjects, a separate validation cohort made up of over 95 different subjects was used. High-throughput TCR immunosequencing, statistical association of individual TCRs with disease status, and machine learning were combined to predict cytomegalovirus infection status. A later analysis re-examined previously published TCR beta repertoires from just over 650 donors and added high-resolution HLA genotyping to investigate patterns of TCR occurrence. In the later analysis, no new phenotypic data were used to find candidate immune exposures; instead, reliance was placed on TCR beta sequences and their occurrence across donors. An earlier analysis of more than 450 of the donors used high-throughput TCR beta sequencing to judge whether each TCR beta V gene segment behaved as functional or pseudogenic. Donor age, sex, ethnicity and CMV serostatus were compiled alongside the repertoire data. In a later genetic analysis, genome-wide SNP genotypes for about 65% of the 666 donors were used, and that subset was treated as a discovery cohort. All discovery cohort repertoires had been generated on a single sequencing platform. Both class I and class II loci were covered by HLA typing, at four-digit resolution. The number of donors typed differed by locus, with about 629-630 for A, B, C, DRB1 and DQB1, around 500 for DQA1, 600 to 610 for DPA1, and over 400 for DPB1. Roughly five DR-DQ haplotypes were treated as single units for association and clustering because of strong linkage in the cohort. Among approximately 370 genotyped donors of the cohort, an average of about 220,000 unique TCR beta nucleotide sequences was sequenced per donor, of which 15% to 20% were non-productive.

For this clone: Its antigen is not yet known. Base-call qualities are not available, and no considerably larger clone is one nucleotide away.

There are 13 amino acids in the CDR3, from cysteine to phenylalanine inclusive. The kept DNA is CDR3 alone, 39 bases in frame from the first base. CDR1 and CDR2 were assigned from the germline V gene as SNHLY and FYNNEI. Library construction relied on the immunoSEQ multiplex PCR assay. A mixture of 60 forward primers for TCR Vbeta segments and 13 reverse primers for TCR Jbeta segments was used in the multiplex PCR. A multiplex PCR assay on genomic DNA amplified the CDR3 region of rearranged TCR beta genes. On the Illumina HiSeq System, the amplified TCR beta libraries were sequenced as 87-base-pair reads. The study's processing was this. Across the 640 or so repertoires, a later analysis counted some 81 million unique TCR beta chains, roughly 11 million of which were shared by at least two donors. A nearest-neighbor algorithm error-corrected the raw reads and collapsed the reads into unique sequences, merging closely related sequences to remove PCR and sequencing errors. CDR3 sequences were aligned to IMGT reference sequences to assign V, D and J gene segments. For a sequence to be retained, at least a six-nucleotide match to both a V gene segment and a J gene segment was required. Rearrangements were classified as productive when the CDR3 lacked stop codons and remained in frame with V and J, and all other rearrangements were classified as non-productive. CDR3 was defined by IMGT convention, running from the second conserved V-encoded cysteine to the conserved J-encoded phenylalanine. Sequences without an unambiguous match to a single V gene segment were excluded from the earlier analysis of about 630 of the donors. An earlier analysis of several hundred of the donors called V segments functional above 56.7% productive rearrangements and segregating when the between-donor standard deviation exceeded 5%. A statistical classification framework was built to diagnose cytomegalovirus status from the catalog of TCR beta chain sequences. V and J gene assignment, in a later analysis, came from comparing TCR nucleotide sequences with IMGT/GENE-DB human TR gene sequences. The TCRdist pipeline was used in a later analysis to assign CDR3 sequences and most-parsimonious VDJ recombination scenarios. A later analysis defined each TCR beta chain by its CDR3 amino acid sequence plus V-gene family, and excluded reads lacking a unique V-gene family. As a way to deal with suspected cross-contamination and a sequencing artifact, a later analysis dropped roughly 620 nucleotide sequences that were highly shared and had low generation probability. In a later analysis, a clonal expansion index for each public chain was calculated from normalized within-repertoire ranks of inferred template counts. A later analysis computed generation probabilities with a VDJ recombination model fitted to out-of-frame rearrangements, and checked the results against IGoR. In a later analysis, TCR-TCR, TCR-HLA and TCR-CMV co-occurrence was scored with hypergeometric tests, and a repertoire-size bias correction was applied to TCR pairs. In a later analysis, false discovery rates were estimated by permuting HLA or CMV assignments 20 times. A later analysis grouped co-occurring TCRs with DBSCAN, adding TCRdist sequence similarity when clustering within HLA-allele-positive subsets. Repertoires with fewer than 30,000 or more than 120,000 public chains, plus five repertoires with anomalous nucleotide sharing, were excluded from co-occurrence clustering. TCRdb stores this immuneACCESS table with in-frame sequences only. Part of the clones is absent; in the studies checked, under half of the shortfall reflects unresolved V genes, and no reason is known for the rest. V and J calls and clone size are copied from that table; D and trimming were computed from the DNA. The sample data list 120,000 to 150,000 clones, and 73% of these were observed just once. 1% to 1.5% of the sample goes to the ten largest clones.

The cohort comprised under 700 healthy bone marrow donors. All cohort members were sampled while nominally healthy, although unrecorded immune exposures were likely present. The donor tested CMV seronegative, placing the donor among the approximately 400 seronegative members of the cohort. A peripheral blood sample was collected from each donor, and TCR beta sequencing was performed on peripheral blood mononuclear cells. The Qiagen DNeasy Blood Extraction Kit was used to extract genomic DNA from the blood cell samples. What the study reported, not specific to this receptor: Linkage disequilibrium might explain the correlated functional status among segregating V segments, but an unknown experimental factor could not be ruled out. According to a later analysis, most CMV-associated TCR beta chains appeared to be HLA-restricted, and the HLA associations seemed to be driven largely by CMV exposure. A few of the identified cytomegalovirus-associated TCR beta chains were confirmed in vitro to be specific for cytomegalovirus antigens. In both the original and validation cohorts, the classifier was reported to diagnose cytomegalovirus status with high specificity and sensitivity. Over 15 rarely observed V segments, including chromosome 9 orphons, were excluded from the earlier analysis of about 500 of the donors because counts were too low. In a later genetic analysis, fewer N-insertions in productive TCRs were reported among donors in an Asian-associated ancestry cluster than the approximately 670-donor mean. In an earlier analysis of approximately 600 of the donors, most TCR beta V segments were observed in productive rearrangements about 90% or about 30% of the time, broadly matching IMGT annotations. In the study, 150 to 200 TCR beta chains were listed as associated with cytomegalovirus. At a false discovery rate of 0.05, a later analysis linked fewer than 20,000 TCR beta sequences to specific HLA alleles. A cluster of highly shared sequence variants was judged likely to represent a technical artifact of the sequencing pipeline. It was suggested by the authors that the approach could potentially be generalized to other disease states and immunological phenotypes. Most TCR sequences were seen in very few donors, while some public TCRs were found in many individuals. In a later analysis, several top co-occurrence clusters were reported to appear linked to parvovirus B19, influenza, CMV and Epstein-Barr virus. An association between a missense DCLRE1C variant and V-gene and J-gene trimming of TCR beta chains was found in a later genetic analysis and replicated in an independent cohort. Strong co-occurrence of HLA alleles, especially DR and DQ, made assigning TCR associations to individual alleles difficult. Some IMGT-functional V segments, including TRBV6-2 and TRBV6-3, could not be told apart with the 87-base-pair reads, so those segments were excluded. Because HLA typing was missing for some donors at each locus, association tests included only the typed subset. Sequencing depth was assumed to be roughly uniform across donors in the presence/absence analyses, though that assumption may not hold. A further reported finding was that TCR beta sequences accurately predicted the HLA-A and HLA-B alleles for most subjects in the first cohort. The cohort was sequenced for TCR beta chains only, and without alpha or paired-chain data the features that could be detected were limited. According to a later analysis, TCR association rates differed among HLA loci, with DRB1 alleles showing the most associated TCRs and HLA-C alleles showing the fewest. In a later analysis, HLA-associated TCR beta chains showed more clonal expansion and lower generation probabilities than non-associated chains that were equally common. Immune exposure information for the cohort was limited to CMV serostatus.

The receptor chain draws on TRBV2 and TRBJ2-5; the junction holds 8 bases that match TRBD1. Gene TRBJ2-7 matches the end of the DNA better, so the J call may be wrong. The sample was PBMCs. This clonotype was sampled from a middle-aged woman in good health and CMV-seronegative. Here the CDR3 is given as CASRTGGRGEQYF. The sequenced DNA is TGTGCCAGCAGAACAGGGGGTAGGGGCGAGCAGTACTTC.